What follows describes a single T cell receptor beta chain. The antigen is undetermined. This entry belongs to a study of T cells in Graves' hyperthyroidism and ophthalmopathy. Study-level findings and limits: Blood also contained most expanded thyroid clonotypes above 0.001.

TCR beta CDR3 regions were amplified from RNA transcripts. The HTBI primer set drove a first-round RT-PCR of the TCR CDR3. Using its own MiXCR run on the multiplex PCR reads, TCRdb lists one record per CDR3 protein. The sample contains 400,000 to 500,000 distinct CDR3 sequences, roughly 14% of which appear only once. Investigators excluded patients with uncontrolled infection, other autoimmune disease, pregnancy or lactation. There are 16 residues in the CDR3. V lost 0 bases, J lost 4 bases, and 5 bases stayed unmatched. Germline V gives CDR1 MNHGY, CDR2 SAAAGT. The V gene is TRBV6-8, the J gene TRBJ2-3; TRBD2 matches 9 bases. The material sequenced was blood. This receptor was taken from a man aged 18 to 30 with Graves' ophthalmopathy. The CDR3 region has the DNA TGTGCCAGCAGTTACTCTAGCGGGGGCCAACCAGATACGCAGTATTTT. Translated, it gives CASSYSSGGQPDTQYF.